This entry describes one TCR beta chain. Original methodology: Amplification of reference gene primers was used by the study to estimate nucleated cell counts. Sequencing was performed with immunoSEQ multiplex PCR; in TCRdb, only in-frame clones are kept and a portion is missing. V and J calls and clone size are as listed in that table; D and trimming were resolved from the DNA. Of 150,000 to 200,000 clones listed, more than 85% were seen once; the top ten hold less than 1%. The sample belongs to a study of blood T cell repertoires in COVID-19. Background on the study: Acute and convalescent COVID-19 samples came from the United States, Italy and Spain. PBMCs, B-cell-depleted T cells, or T cells provided the cDNA or gDNA that made up the material.

The CDR3 is 15 residues long. In germline, CDR1 is SNHLY, CDR2 FYNNEI. Trimming cost V 4 bases and J 6 bases, with 13 bases left between them. The clonotype originates from a man between 18 and 35 years old with acute or convalescent COVID-19. The rearrangement joins TRBV2 to TRBJ1-6; D gene ambiguous. Source material: peripheral blood. DNA for the CDR3: TGTGCCAGCAGTGCCGAGACCGGGGTTAATTCACCCCTCCACTTT. It yields the protein CASSAETGVNSPLHF.